The T cell receptor beta chain described here comes from a study of low-dose radiotherapy and immunotherapy resistance in tumors. Study at large: Participants in Cohort 2 were given 1 Gy per fraction every two weeks, for 13 Gy over 26 weeks.

Primers targeting TRAV and TRBV primed first-strand cDNA, covering alpha and beta chains. Over roughly 20 PCR cycles, TCRs were amplified from a constant-region primer and V-primer adapter. TCRdb recomputed calls from the reads with MiXCR, one row per CDR3 protein. The repertoire includes tens of thousands of distinct CDR3 sequences, 20% to 25% of them detected once, and 10% to 15% sits in the top ten. The sample's time point: after trial treatment. Treatment meaning: LDRT plus nivolumab, ipilimumab, low-dose cyclophosphamide and aspirin (RACIN trial). CDR3 size: 13 residues. Trimming pared 5 bases from V and 6 bases from J, leaving 12 bases between. CDR1 is MDHEN and CDR2 is SYDVKM in the germline V gene. This clonotype has at least ten counts.

The TCR comes from a female donor with ovarian cancer. The sample in question was PBMCs, obtained after low-dose radiotherapy plus immunotherapy. V gene TRBV28 combines with J gene TRBJ2-3; D may match TRBD1 or TRBD2 (6 bases each). CDR3 sequence reads: CASSGTGRDTQYF. DNA of the CDR3: TGTGCCAGCAGTGGTACAGGGAGGGATACGCAGTATTTT.